The clone carrying this T cell receptor (beta chain) was picked up a small number of times. These data are taken from a study of early T cells in non-severe SARS-CoV-2 infection. The V and J ends lost 1 base and 2 bases respectively, with 11 bases between them. This CDR3 has 15 amino acids. CDR1 is LNHNV and CDR2 is YYDKDF in the germline V gene (reference sequence). TCRdb re-derived calls from the 5' RACE reads in MiXCR, one entry per CDR3 protein. The sample contains some 110,000 distinct CDR3 sequences, 14% to 15% of which appear only once. The receptor's source is an adult who was a healthcare worker with PCR-confirmed SARS-CoV-2 infection or an uninfected control (not recorded which). This chain joins TRBV15 and TRBJ2-5; perhaps D is TRBD1 or TRBD2 (6 bases each). The sequenced sample consisted of whole blood. This chain's CDR3 is CATSRARGAQETQYF. The CDR3 nucleotides are TGTGCCACCAGCAGAGCAAGGGGGGCACAAGAGACCCAGTACTTC.